This T cell receptor beta chain was documented in a study of CD8 T cells in ankylosing spondylitis. Study results and limitations: Reports say disease-linked clones showed up significantly more in matched ankylosing spondylitis synovial fluid. Clones linked with disease were CD8+ and fairly uncommon in the peripheral blood. Characteristic, it appeared, of ankylosing spondylitis blood was a TCR beta motif of roughly eight highly homologous variants.

This clonotype was recorded a few times. Its antigen is not identified. The CDR3 is 12 amino acids. Trimming removed 8 bases from V and 5 bases from J; junction bases left unmatched: 3. The V gene's germline CDR1 is ENHRY and CDR2 SYGVKD. The authors made TCR beta libraries by quantitative 5'-RACE with molecular barcodes. TCRdb re-called the 5' RACE reads with MiXCR, one entry per CDR3 protein. The table has around 150,000 distinct CDR3 sequences, about an eighth seen once. The chain combines TRBV10-3 with TRBJ1-5; 7 nucleotides line up with TRBD1. The origin of this receptor is a female donor with ankylosing spondylitis or in good health (not recorded which). Specimen: blood, either unsorted or a sorted T cell fraction (not recorded which). As DNA, the CDR3 is TGTGCCATCGGGACAGCCCATCAGCCCCAGCATTTT. This sequence encodes CAIGTAHQPQHF.